The rows below give T cell receptor beta chains drawn from one sample of a study of blood T cell repertoires in COVID-19. The assay was immunoSEQ multiplex PCR, and TCRdb's table has in-frame clones only and misses some. The data contain about 180,000 clones, 65% to 90% of them singletons. Sequencing was done on a sample of peripheral blood. Every receptor here comes from a human donor in a cohort sampled during active COVID-19. Each CDR3 is given with its conserved first and last residue. D genes are given only for firm matches. Clone sizes are given selectively: once, few, many, or a class where the clone is expanded.

>.|TRBJ2-2|.|TRBV9
CASSLNTGELFF
TGTGCCAGCAGCCTTAACACCGGGGAGCTGTTTTTT
>TRBD1|TRBJ1-1|few|TRBV7-3
CASSLHSDRGRTEAFF
TGTGCCAGCAGCTTACACTCGGACAGGGGACGAACTGAAGCTTTCTTT
>.|TRBJ1-3|.|TRBV7-9
CASSRTEGNTIYF
TGTGCCAGCAGCCGGACAGAAGGAAACACCATATATTTT
>TRBD2|TRBJ2-5|.|TRBV4-2
CASSQASGRETQYF
TGTGCCAGCAGCCAAGCTAGCGGGAGAGAGACCCAGTACTTC
>TRBD1|TRBJ1-1|.|TRBV28
CASRPQKRRGRMNTEAFF
TGTGCCAGCAGGCCCCAAAAACGCAGGGGGAGGATGAACACTGAAGCTTTCTTT
>.|TRBJ1-5|.|TRBV18
CASSPIGANSNQPQHF
TGTGCCAGCTCACCAATTGGGGCGAATAGCAATCAGCCCCAGCATTTT
>TRBD2|TRBJ2-1|.|TRBV3-1/TRBV3-2
CASSQDWAAGGLNEQFF
TGTGCCAGCAGCCAAGATTGGGCAGCGGGGGGGCTCAATGAGCAGTTCTTC
>.|TRBJ2-7|.|TRBV7-6
CASSLSPTLYEQYF
TGTGCCAGCAGCTTAAGTCCAACTTTATACGAGCAGTACTTC
>TRBD1|TRBJ2-7|.|TRBV11-2
CASSAPGQGSSYEQYF
TGTGCCAGCAGTGCACCGGGACAGGGGTCCTCCTACGAGCAGTACTTC
>TRBD1|TRBJ1-2|.|TRBV19
CASRMDRGEYGYTF
TGTGCCAGTAGGATGGACAGGGGGGAGTATGGCTACACCTTC
>TRBD1|TRBJ2-5|.|TRBV4-2
CASSQEAAGGAETQYF
TGTGCCAGCAGCCAAGAGGCGGCAGGGGGCGCGGAGACCCAGTACTTC
>TRBD1|TRBJ1-1|.|TRBV10-3
CAISGGQGRATEAFF
TGTGCCATCAGTGGGGGACAGGGGAGGGCGACTGAAGCTTTCTTT
>TRBD1|TRBJ1-3|.|TRBV11-2
CASSGQGARSGNTIYF
TGTGCCAGCAGTGGACAGGGGGCTCGCTCTGGAAACACCATATATTTT
>TRBD1|TRBJ1-5|.|TRBV10-2
CASSRQGTGNQPQHF
TGCGCCAGCAGTCGACAGGGGACGGGCAATCAGCCCCAGCATTTT
>.|TRBJ2-1|.|TRBV10-1
CASSESPGYHNEQFF
TGCGCCAGCAGTGAGTCTCCGGGGTACCACAATGAGCAGTTCTTC
>TRBD2|TRBJ2-3|.|TRBV7-3
CASSPDWSGRGTDTQYF
TGTGCCAGCAGCCCAGATTGGAGCGGGAGAGGGACAGATACGCAGTATTTT
>TRBD1|TRBJ1-1|.|TRBV27
CASSAGTGSNTEAFF
TGTGCCAGCAGTGCCGGGACAGGTTCGAACACTGAAGCTTTCTTT
>TRBD1|TRBJ1-6|.|TRBV19
CASIPGGSHSPLHF
TGTGCCAGTATACCAGGGGGCTCCCATTCACCCCTCCACTTT
>TRBD1|TRBJ2-7|.|TRBV4-2
CASSQESPGQGAYEQYF
TGTGCCAGCAGCCAAGAGTCCCCCGGACAGGGGGCCTACGAGCAGTACTTC
>TRBD2|TRBJ2-1|.|TRBV5-4
CASTHGASGGAYEQFF
TGTGCCAGCACCCATGGGGCTAGCGGGGGGGCCTATGAGCAGTTCTTC
>TRBD2|TRBJ2-5|.|TRBV7-2
CASSLASTSGVGETQYF
TGTGCCAGCAGCTTAGCGAGCACTAGCGGGGTGGGAGAGACCCAGTACTTC
>.|TRBJ1-4|.|TRBV7-9
CASSLVVDTGREKLFF
TGTGCCAGCAGCTTAGTTGTTGACACCGGGAGGGAAAAACTGTTTTTT
>TRBD1|TRBJ2-7|.|TRBV5-1
CASSTGQGANEQYF
TGCGCCAGCAGCACCGGACAGGGGGCTAACGAGCAGTACTTC
>.|TRBJ1-2|.|TRBV10-3
CAISELAAYGYTF
TGTGCCATCAGTGAGTTGGCCGCCTATGGCTACACCTTC
>TRBD2|TRBJ2-7|once|TRBV28
CASGTSGPGEQYF
TGTGCCAGCGGGACTAGCGGACCGGGGGAGCAGTACTTC
>.|TRBJ2-1|.|TRBV6-6
CASSYGQGKNEQFF
TGTGCCAGCAGTTACGGGCAGGGCAAAAATGAGCAGTTCTTC
>.|TRBJ1-1|.|TRBV7-9
CASSLMDRNTEAFF
TGTGCCAGCAGCTTAATGGACAGGAACACTGAAGCTTTCTTT
>.|TRBJ1-5|.|TRBV19
CATSTGYNQPQHF
TGTGCCACCTCGACAGGCTACAATCAGCCCCAGCATTTT
>TRBD1|TRBJ1-6|.|TRBV5-4
CASSPLGQGNSPLHF
TGTGCCAGCAGCCCGCTCGGACAGGGGAATTCACCCCTCCACTTT
>.|TRBJ1-4|.|TRBV4-1
CASGGDSVGEKLFF
TGCGCCAGCGGAGGGGACTCAGTTGGAGAAAAACTGTTTTTT
>TRBD2|TRBJ2-7|.|TRBV5-5
CASSLDSGSPFYEQYF
TGTGCCAGCAGCTTGGATAGCGGGAGCCCCTTTTACGAGCAGTACTTC
>TRBD1|TRBJ2-7|.|TRBV28
CASRPGQPPYEQYF
TGTGCCAGCCGCCCGGGACAGCCGCCCTACGAGCAGTACTTC
>TRBD1|TRBJ1-1|.|TRBV2
CASSVMTGQGNTEAFF
TGTGCCAGCAGTGTTATGACCGGACAGGGCAACACTGAAGCTTTCTTT
>.|TRBJ2-4|.|TRBV19
CASSIEAGTSFLAKNIQYF
TGTGCCAGTAGTATAGAGGCCGGGACTTCTTTTCTAGCCAAAAACATTCAGTACTTC
>.|TRBJ2-3|.|TRBV12-5
CASRWAGSTDTQYF
TGTGCTAGTAGATGGGCAGGCAGCACAGATACGCAGTATTTT
>.|TRBJ1-6|.|TRBV9
CASSVGGYNSPLHF
TGTGCCAGCAGCGTTGGGGGGTATAATTCACCCCTCCACTTT
>.|TRBJ1-2|.|TRBV19
CASSIPVFNYGYTF
TGTGCCAGTAGTATACCCGTATTCAACTATGGCTACACCTTC
>TRBD1|TRBJ2-1|.|TRBV15
CATSRDKGDRAYNEQFF
TGTGCCACCAGCAGAGATAAAGGGGACAGAGCTTACAATGAGCAGTTCTTC
>.|TRBJ1-6|.|TRBV6-1
CASSEKGENSPLHF
TGTGCCAGCAGTGAAAAGGGAGAGAATTCACCCCTCCACTTT
>TRBD1|TRBJ2-2|.|TRBV27
CASKGGQGRTGELFF
TGTGCCAGCAAGGGGGGACAGGGGCGGACCGGGGAGCTGTTTTTT
>.|TRBJ2-5|once|TRBV7-2
CASSSRLGQLEETQYF
TGTGCCAGCAGCTCAAGGCTCGGACAGCTAGAAGAGACCCAGTACTTC
>TRBD1|TRBJ1-5|.|TRBV4-3
CASSQRTGFDQPQHF
TGCGCCAGCAGCCAACGGACAGGGTTTGATCAGCCCCAGCATTTT
>.|TRBJ2-5|.|TRBV3-1/TRBV3-2
CASSTKVGRETQYF
TGTGCCAGCAGCACAAAGGTGGGGCGTGAGACCCAGTACTTC
>.|TRBJ2-7|.|TRBV2
CASKLSGTSYEQYF
TGTGCCAGCAAACTTAGCGGAACCTCCTACGAGCAGTACTTC
>TRBD1|TRBJ2-7|few|TRBV3-1/TRBV3-2
CASRPQGAVYEQYF
TGTGCCAGCAGACCACAGGGGGCAGTCTACGAGCAGTACTTC